One sample yielded the 29 T cell receptor beta chains listed below, sequenced in a study of identical twins. One entry per CDR3 protein results from TCRdb running MiXCR on the 5' RACE reads. The table includes about 720,000 distinct CDR3 sequences, 15% to 20% detected once. These data were also reused for a study on T cells expressing NK-cell markers.

Material: PBMCs. These receptors all come from a woman younger than 35 in good health.

The gene calls are TRBV12-3 or TRBV12-4 and TRBJ2-3; D gene uncertain. Trimming took 5 bases from V and 8 from J, leaving 14 bases between them. The CDR3 spans 13 residues. In DNA form, the CDR3 reads TGTGCCAGCAGTCCCCAATGGGTCGGTACGCAGTATTTT. This translates into CASSPQWVGTQYF.

This clonotype was picked up a small number of times. The chain recombines TRBV29-1 with TRBJ2-4; 8 positions agree with TRBD1. In germline, CDR1 is SQVTM, CDR2 ANQGSEA. CDR3 length equals 14 residues. V lost 4 bases to trimming and J lost 8 bases; unmatched junction nucleotides: 10. DNA of the CDR3: TGCAGCGTTGGGCCCGGACAGGGAAAAGACATTCAGTACTTC. Encoded protein: CSVGPGQGKDIQYF.

The chain couples TRBV20-1 to TRBJ2-5; D ambiguous. V lost 3 bases to trimming and J lost 9 bases, with 8 bases between them. The CDR3 is 10 amino acids. Per the germline V gene, CDR1 is DFQATT and CDR2 is SNEGSKA (reference sequence). In DNA form, the CDR3 reads TGCAGTGCTAGTACAAGGGCCCAGTACTTC. Its translation: CSASTRAQYF.

V usage is TRBV5-1 and J usage is TRBJ2-1; D may be TRBD2 (5 bases). CDR3 length: 12 residues. V lost 4 bases, J lost 12 bases, and 14 bases lay in between. Germline CDR1 reads SGHRS; CDR2 reads YFSETQ. CDR3 nucleotides: TGCGCCAGCAGCCTCCCCGGGAACGTGCAGTTCTTC. Its protein is CASSLPGNVQFF.

The chain is built from TRBV12-3 or TRBV12-4 and TRBJ2-7; D uncertain. This CDR3 contains 11 residues. Trimming took 7 bases from V and 6 from J, leaving 10 bases between them. The CDR3 sequence is CASTLWGEQYF. CDR3 DNA sequence: TGTGCCAGCACCCTCTGGGGCGAGCAGTACTTC.

The V and J genes are TRBV20-1 and TRBJ1-1; D remains ambiguous. The ends were cut back, 1 base at V and 10 bases at J, with 10 bases in the middle. Germline values: CDR1 DFQATT, CDR2 SNEGSKA (reference sequence). The CDR3 has 11 residues. CDR3 protein: CSARADTVAFF. The CDR3, as DNA: TGCAGTGCTAGAGCCGATACAGTAGCTTTCTTT.

The rearrangement joins TRBV4-1 to TRBJ2-1; a weak D match, TRBD2 (5 bases). The CDR3 covers 15 residues. V was clipped by 2 bases and J by 4 bases, with 12 bases between them. Germline loops: CDR1 MGHRA, CDR2 YSYEKL. This chain's CDR3 is CASSQPLGGYNEQFF. The CDR3 DNA is TGCGCCAGCAGCCAACCCTTAGGCGGGTACAATGAGCAGTTCTTC.

This clonotype appeared a few times. This chain links TRBV12-3 or TRBV12-4 with TRBJ2-3; the D is unclear. Trimming stripped 5 bases from V and 4 bases from J, with 10 bases between. CDR3 size: 13 residues. The CDR3 protein is CASSPQAADTQYF. The CDR3 coding sequence is TGTGCCAGCAGTCCCCAGGCGGCAGATACGCAGTATTTT.

This clonotype came up many times. The chain uses TRBV12-3 or TRBV12-4 and TRBJ2-1; D might be TRBD2 (5 bases). Trimming stripped 4 bases from V and 5 bases from J, with 9 bases between. The CDR3 spans 13 residues. The CDR3 is CASSSRTDNEQFF. The CDR3 nucleotides are TGTGCCAGCAGTTCTAGGACTGACAATGAGCAGTTCTTC.

In its sample, this clonotype was seen a few times. The rearrangement joins TRBV12-3 or TRBV12-4 to TRBJ2-5; D remains ambiguous. The V end was cut by 6 bases, the J end by 3 bases, with 14 bases between. This CDR3 contains 14 residues. Here the CDR3 reads CASSRPKIKETQYF. DNA for the CDR3: TGTGCCAGCAGCCGCCCGAAAATAAAAGAGACCCAGTACTTC.

There are a few counts of this clonotype. The DNA for the CDR3 is TGTGCCACCAGTGATTCCCCACGGGAGACCTCCTACAATGAGCAGTTCTTC. Protein product: CATSDSPRETSYNEQFF. The rearrangement links TRBV24-1 to TRBJ2-1, with D perhaps TRBD2 (6 bases). CDR1 is KGHDR, CDR2 SFDVKD, per germline. The CDR3 contains 17 residues. The V end lost 2 bases, the J end lost 0 bases, and 13 bases lay between the germline ends.

The V gene is TRBV20-1, the J gene TRBJ2-1, with 11 positions matching TRBD2. The CDR3 consists of 15 residues. V trimming: 0 bases; J trimming: 5 bases; junction bases outside the gene matches: 3. Germline-derived CDR1 and CDR2 are DFQATT and SNEGSKA (reference sequence). The CDR3 loop reads CSAREGGLADNEQFF. The CDR3 region has the DNA TGCAGTGCTAGAGAGGGGGGACTAGCGGACAATGAGCAGTTCTTC.

The rearrangement joins TRBV6-1 to TRBJ2-1, with TRBD2 as a possible D gene (6 bases). Germline loops: CDR1 MNHNS, CDR2 SASEGT. Trimming shortened V by 10 bases and J by 5 bases, and 18 bases separated the two germline ends. This CDR3 comprises 14 residues. DNA for the CDR3: TGTGCCACAGGAACCCGGCGGGGTGACAATGAGCAGTTCTTC. Translation gives CATGTRRGDNEQFF.

This clonotype was detected a few times. The chain recombines TRBV6-2 or TRBV6-3 with TRBJ1-2; D is unresolved. Deletions cut 0 bases from V and 8 bases from J, with 13 bases between. The CDR3 has 14 residues. Germline values: CDR1 MNHEY, CDR2 SVGEGT. The CDR3 region is CASSYSAGNSGYTF. The CDR3 DNA sequence: TGTGCCAGCAGTTACTCGGCAGGTAACAGCGGCTACACCTTC.

This clonotype has a handful of counts. The germline gene is not matched at one end of the junction; a read error may be the cause. The V and J genes are TRBV6-1 and TRBJ2-7; TRBD1 is a possible D gene (5 bases). Germline lookup yields CDR1 MNHNS and CDR2 SASEGT. The CDR3 extends over 11 amino acids. The CDR3 DNA is TGTGCCAGCAGAGAACATGGGGTTGGGGCCTTC. Translation: CASREHGVGAF.

The CDR3 protein is CSASRYPLQETQYF. CDR3 bases: TGCAGTGCTAGCCGGTACCCCCTACAAGAGACCCAGTACTTC. This rearrangement joins TRBV20-1 to TRBJ2-5; D remains unclear. The CDR3 has 14 residues. Germline V gene sequence: CDR1 DFQATT, CDR2 SNEGSKA (reference sequence). V gave up 3 bases and J gave up 2 bases, with 13 bases separating them.

At least ten counts were recorded for this clonotype. The chain links TRBV20-1 to TRBJ2-4, with D uncertain. Per the germline V gene, CDR1 is DFQATT and CDR2 is SNEGSKA (reference sequence). V lost 3 bases, J lost 1 base, and 13 bases lay in between. This CDR3 comprises 15 residues. DNA for the CDR3: TGCAGTGCTAGGGGCGGTGCGACGGCCAAAAACATTCAGTACTTC. It encodes CSARGGATAKNIQYF.

There are a few counts of this clonotype. CDR3 bases: TGCAGTGCCAAGAACACTGAAGCTTTCTTT. Translated, it gives CSAKNTEAFF. The V call is TRBV20-1, the J call TRBJ1-1; D uncertain. V shed 6 bases and J shed 1 base, with 3 bases lying between them. Germline V lookup: CDR1 DFQATT, CDR2 SNEGSKA (reference sequence). This CDR3 has 10 amino acids.

The table lists this clonotype with a few counts. CDR3 DNA sequence: TGTGCCAGTAGTATTCGGATTGCGGGAGGGGGAAATGAGCAGTTCTTC. It specifies CASSIRIAGGGNEQFF. The rearrangement joins TRBV19 to TRBJ2-1; 9 positions match TRBD2. V trimming: 3 bases; J trimming: 7 bases; junction bases outside the gene matches: 10. This CDR3 is built from 16 residues. CDR1 is LNHDA, CDR2 SQIVND, per germline (reference sequence).

There are a few counts of this clonotype. V and J are TRBV5-4 and TRBJ2-7; TRBD2 agrees at 11 bases. The CDR3 loop spans 18 amino acids. The J segment lost 0 bases and the V segment lost 3 bases, leaving 11 bases of the junction unmatched. Germline V gives CDR1 SGHNT, CDR2 YYREEE (reference sequence). The CDR3 protein is CASSSPSGGQAFSYEQYF. The DNA of the CDR3 is TGTGCCAGCAGCTCACCTAGCGGGGGGCAGGCGTTCTCCTACGAGCAGTACTTC.

Many counts were recorded for this clonotype. The rearrangement uses TRBV9 and TRBJ2-3, with D unclear. V lost 4 bases and J lost 0, with 12 bases in between. CDR1 is SGDLS, CDR2 YYNGEE, per germline. The CDR3 totals 15 residues. The CDR3 is CASSTLKTSTDTQYF. The CDR3 DNA sequence: TGTGCCAGCAGCACCTTAAAGACTAGCACAGATACGCAGTATTTT.

The rearrangement uses TRBV4-2 and TRBJ2-1; D gene ambiguous. This CDR3 contains 11 residues. V lost 6 bases to trimming and J lost 5 bases, with 5 bases between them. CDR1 is LGHNA, CDR2 YNFKEQ, per germline. CDR3 sequence reads: CASRLHNEQFF. DNA for the CDR3: TGTGCCAGCAGGCTTCACAATGAGCAGTTCTTC.

In this sample, this clonotype turned up many times. V gene TRBV6-1 combines with J gene TRBJ2-2; a possible D gene is TRBD1 (6 bases). Trimming left V 6 bases short and J 0 bases short, with 11 bases between. Germline V CDR1 and CDR2: MNHNS, SASEGT. The length of the CDR3 is 15 residues. The DNA for the CDR3 is TGTGCCAGCAGCCCTGGACAGACGAACACCGGGGAGCTGTTTTTT. Residues: CASSPGQTNTGELFF.

This clonotype came up many times. The chain combines TRBV4-1 with TRBJ1-4, with D maybe TRBD1 (5 bases). Between the trimmed V and J ends, which lost 5 bases and 3 bases, there was a span of 16 bases. CDR3 size: 16 residues. CDR1 is MGHRA, CDR2 YSYEKL, per germline. The CDR3 here is CASSAHGTAPNEKLFF. CDR3 bases: TGCGCCAGCAGCGCTCACGGGACGGCTCCTAATGAAAAACTGTTTTTT.

J is TRBJ2-7 and V is TRBV20-1; the D gene is possibly TRBD1 (5 bases). Germline assignment: CDR1 DFQATT and CDR2 SNEGSKA (reference sequence). Trimming left V 0 bases short and J 2 bases short, with 8 bases between. The CDR3 contains 13 residues. The CDR3: CSAREAGTYEQYF. CDR3 in DNA: TGCAGTGCTAGAGAGGCAGGGACCTACGAGCAGTACTTC.

The rearrangement joins TRBV20-1 to TRBJ2-5, with D uncertain. The germline CDR1 and CDR2 sequences are DFQATT and SNEGSKA (reference sequence). V lost 4 bases to trimming and J lost 5 bases, with 11 bases between them. CDR3 length: 12 residues. The CDR3 bases are TGCAGTGCTACGGACCGGCCGGAGACCCAGTACTTC. It is translated as CSATDRPETQYF.

The J gene is TRBJ2-7, the V gene TRBV29-1, with a possible D match to TRBD2 (11 bases). The CDR3 is 17 residues long. Germline V gives CDR1 SQVTM, CDR2 ANQGSEA. Trimming took 6 bases from V and 3 from J, leaving 27 bases between them. Written as DNA, the CDR3 is TGCAGCGTCGGGGGACAGGGGATAGCGGGAGGGAACTACGAGCAGTACTTC. It yields the protein CSVGGQGIAGGNYEQYF.

CDR3 coding DNA: TGCGCCAGCAGCATACTAGCGGGATCTCAAGAGACCCAGTACTTC. Its protein product is CASSILAGSQETQYF. The chain combines TRBV4-1 with TRBJ2-5; 10 nucleotides agree with TRBD2. Germline assignment: CDR1 MGHRA and CDR2 YSYEKL. The CDR3 has 15 residues. The trim removed 5 bases at V and 2 bases at J, leaving 5 bases unmatched.

The J gene is TRBJ1-1, the V gene TRBV19, with 8 bases aligning to TRBD1. With V trimmed by 6 bases and J by 7 bases, 10 bases remained unmatched. The CDR3 runs to 14 residues. CDR1 is LNHDA, CDR2 SQIVND, per germline (reference sequence). CDR3: CASRETGASYEAFF. CDR3 in DNA: TGTGCCAGTAGAGAGACAGGGGCATCTTATGAAGCTTTCTTT.